A selection of T cell receptor beta chains follows, all from one sample in a study of shared T cell receptors in the human thymus. TCRdb's copy holds only in-frame clones and misses some; the assay was immunoSEQ multiplex PCR. This sample has about 540,000 clones, with about 84% found just once. This same sample was also part of a study on human thymus T cells.

Material for sequencing was thymocytes. These receptor sequences come from a boy under two years old with a congenital heart defect. Each CDR3 is given with its conserved first and last residue. A D gene is named only where the DNA matches it firmly.

d_gene | v_gene | CDR3aa
NA | TRBV11-2 | CASSLGGGAEQYF
NA | TRBV4-2 | CASSQDRSGHPFSYNEQFF
NA | TRBV5-1 | CASTEDTYISYEQYF
TRBD2 | TRBV2 | CASSEGPSGRAQETQYF
TRBD2 | TRBV7-9 | CASSSLAGGWSYEQYF
TRBD2 | TRBV10-1 | CASSDGSGTYEQYF
NA | TRBV27 | CASSLSLALDTQYF
TRBD2 | TRBV5-1 | CASSPRLAGTGNEQFF
NA | TRBV14 | CASSQDHGDEAFF
NA | TRBV7-8 | CASSLGLDHTEAFF
NA | TRBV4-3 | CASSHLLMGTSTDTQYF
NA | TRBV5-4 | CASSPPSSYEQYF
TRBD1 | TRBV12-5 | CASGHRGPRMNTEAFF
TRBD2 | TRBV6-1 | CASSEEGMGEGKETQYF
NA | TRBV27 | CASSKLSTTDTQYF
NA | TRBV18 | CALGRTPPQAPLAKNIQYF
TRBD1 | TRBV7-9 | CASIDRGLTEAFF
NA | TRBV6-1 | CASSPRGQQYGYTF
TRBD2 | TRBV15 | CATSRVFSGQTYEQYF
NA | TRBV5-1 | CASSLNQNQPQHF
TRBD1 | TRBV27 | CASSGQGGEKLFF
TRBD1 | TRBV11-2 | CASSRKTGVDTQYF
TRBD2 | TRBV19 | CASSLRRGAYEQYF
TRBD1 | TRBV14 | CASSLGRGHEQYF
TRBD1 | TRBV5-6 | CASSLRTGDSTDTQYF
TRBD2 | TRBV29-1 | CSVDGREGGLQETQYF
NA | TRBV27 | CASRTADTQYF
TRBD1 | TRBV7-6 | CASSITRDRPLGANVLTF
NA | TRBV9 | CASSPIRDFNEKLFF
NA | TRBV27 | CASRHRPSTEAFF
TRBD1 | TRBV30 | CAWSAGQGVGEKLFF
TRBD1 | TRBV27 | CASSPSYPGQLQETQYF
TRBD2 | TRBV10-2 | CASSESGTSGTEQYF
TRBD2 | TRBV4-3 | CASSQVSGGDIQYF
TRBD2 | TRBV27 | CASNGRGIRGTQYF
TRBD1 | TRBV5-1 | CASSRGTASSSGANVLTF
NA | TRBV4-2 | CASSQGKSGHTDTQYF
NA | TRBV10-3 | CATRQGSYEQYF